These 24 T cell receptor beta chains share one sample of origin, sequenced in a study of T cell responses to AZD1222 COVID-19 vaccine. The repertoire was sequenced with immunoSEQ multiplex PCR; TCRdb's copy has only in-frame clones and lacks some. The sample has 80,000 to 100,000 clones; nearly 90% are singletons. This sample comprised peripheral blood, obtained on day 0 of AZD1222 vaccination. The receptors here all came from an adult in good health.

The chain is built from TRBV7-3 and TRBJ1-1, with 7 bases matching TRBD1. The CDR3 extends over 13 amino acids. Looked up from germline, CDR1 is SGHTA and CDR2 is FQGTGA. V was pared by 6 bases and J by 4 bases, with 5 bases of the junction left unmatched. CDR3 residues: CASRFQGGTEAFF. The CDR3 DNA follows: TGTGCCAGCAGATTCCAGGGGGGCACTGAAGCTTTCTTT.

The gene calls are TRBV30 and TRBJ2-5; perhaps TRBD2 as D (6 bases). Between the trimmed V and J ends, which lost 5 bases and 2 bases, there was a span of 15 bases. Germline CDR1 and CDR2: GTSNPN and SVGIG (reference sequence). The CDR3 totals 14 residues. CDR3 bases: TGTGCCTGGGCACGGTCGGGAGCGCAAGAGACCCAGTACTTC. Its translation: CAWARSGAQETQYF.

V gene TRBV27 combines with J gene TRBJ1-1; maybe TRBD1 (5 bases). From germline, CDR1 is MNHEY and CDR2 SMNVEV (reference sequence). With 5 bases removed from V and 0 bases from J, the gap between germline ends came to 13 bases. CDR3 length: 15 amino acids. CDR3 amino acids: CASSPLTELNTEAFF. The DNA for the CDR3 is TGTGCCAGCAGTCCCCTGACAGAGCTGAACACTGAAGCTTTCTTT.

This clone is a singleton in its sample. The chain links TRBV5-1 to TRBJ2-1, with TRBD2 identical over 13 bases. Germline V gives CDR1 SGHRS, CDR2 YFSETQ. J lost 8 bases, V lost 3 bases, and 8 bases had no gene match. The CDR3 spans 16 residues. Here the CDR3 DNA reads TGCGCCAGCAGCTCTGGACTAGCGGGGGCTAACGATGAGCAGTTCTTC. Its protein is CASSSGLAGANDEQFF. Using reference TRBV5-1 and TRBJ2-1 for the parts outside the CDR3, the full variable domain is KAGVTQTPRYLIKTRGQQVTLSCSPISGHRSVSWYQQTPGQGLQFLFEYFSETQRNKGNFPGRFSGRQFSNSRSEMNVSTLELGDSALYLCASSSGLAGANDEQFFGPGTRLTVL.

V is TRBV19 and J is TRBJ2-7; a weak D match, TRBD2 (6 bases). Germline values: CDR1 LNHDA, CDR2 SQIVND (reference sequence). Between the trimmed V and J ends, which lost 6 bases and 2 bases, there was a span of 20 bases. This CDR3 contains 16 residues. In DNA form, the CDR3 reads TGTGCCAGTAGGGAGGGACCCCTCGAAGGCGCCTACGAGCAGTACTTC. Amino acids: CASREGPLEGAYEQYF.

J is TRBJ1-1 and V is TRBV7-6; TRBD1 matches 7 bases. The CDR3 extends over 16 amino acids. Per the germline V gene, CDR1 is SGHVS and CDR2 is FNYEAQ. The trim removed 5 bases at V and 0 bases at J, leaving 9 bases unmatched. The CDR3 protein is CASSPDRVHMNTEAFF. CDR3 bases: TGTGCCAGCAGCCCCGACAGGGTTCATATGAACACTGAAGCTTTCTTT. Full variable domain (missing parts from reference TRBV7-6 and TRBJ1-1): GAGVSQSPRYKVTKRGQDVALRCDPISGHVSLYWYRQALGQGPEFLTYFNYEAQQDKSGLPNDRFSAERPEGSISTLTIQRTEQRDSAMYRCASSPDRVHMNTEAFFGQGTRLTVV.

The sample holds a few counts of this clone. The chain links TRBV5-6 to TRBJ2-3; weak D call: TRBD1 (5 bases). There are 15 residues in the CDR3. Germline CDR1 SGHDT, CDR2 YYEEEE. Trimming shortened V by 4 bases and J by 2 bases, and 14 bases separated the two germline ends. CDR3 region: CASSADSSNTDTQYF. The CDR3 coding sequence is TGTGCCAGCAGCGCCGACAGCAGCAACACAGATACGCAGTATTTT.

This sequence joins TRBV27 and TRBJ2-1, with 13 nucleotides matching TRBD2. After removal of 6 bases from V and 7 bases from J, the junction contained 9 bases not matched to a gene. CDR3 length: 16 residues. Per the germline V gene, CDR1 is MNHEY and CDR2 is SMNVEV (reference sequence). Written as DNA, the CDR3 is TGTGCCAGCAGCCTCCTCACTAGCGGGAGGGCGAATGAGCAGTTCTTC. It is translated as CASSLLTSGRANEQFF.

V is TRBV6-4 and J is TRBJ1-2; D remains ambiguous. The CDR3 sequence is 14 residues long. Per the germline V gene, CDR1 is MRHNA and CDR2 is SNTAGT. The ends were cut back, 4 bases at V and 4 bases at J, with 13 bases in the middle. CDR3 sequence reads: CASSAEGWGYGYTF. The CDR3 DNA is TGTGCCAGCAGTGCGGAGGGTTGGGGCTATGGCTACACCTTC.

The CDR3 bases are TGTGCCAGCAGTTTATCAGGGATGGGCTACGAGCAGTACTTC. This sequence encodes CASSLSGMGYEQYF. The chain has TRBV28 and TRBJ2-7; perhaps TRBD1 as D (5 bases). V gave up 1 base and J gave up 3 bases, with 10 bases separating them. The CDR3 consists of 14 residues. CDR1 is MDHEN, CDR2 SYDVKM, per germline.

The chain links TRBV7-3 to TRBJ2-2; 11 bases fit TRBD1. Germline-derived CDR1 and CDR2 are SGHTA and FQGTGA. The CDR3 spans 16 residues. The trim removed 5 bases at V and 3 bases at J, leaving 5 bases unmatched. CDR3: CASSIRTGGYTGELFF. In DNA form, the CDR3 reads TGTGCCAGCAGCATCCGGACAGGGGGCTACACCGGGGAGCTGTTTTTT.

The genes are TRBV4-3 and TRBJ2-3; 12 positions agree with TRBD2. The CDR3 covers 17 residues. V was pared by 1 base and J by 7 bases, with 9 bases of the junction left unmatched. Germline-derived CDR1 and CDR2 are LGHNA and YSLEER. The CDR3 region has the DNA TGCGCCAGCAGCCAAGGTGCTCTAGCGGGAGGGCCAAATACGCAGTATTTT. Encoded protein: CASSQGALAGGPNTQYF.

The rearrangement joins TRBV7-3 to TRBJ1-2; D is unclear. Between the trimmed V and J ends, which lost 2 bases and 5 bases, there was a span of 12 bases. This CDR3 has 14 amino acids. Germline CDR1 and CDR2: SGHTA and FQGTGA. In DNA form, the CDR3 reads TGTGCCAGCAGCTTAGGAGAGGGAGCATATGGCTACACCTTC. Its protein product is CASSLGEGAYGYTF.

This clone has only a few counts. The rearrangement links TRBV18 to TRBJ1-6; the D is unclear. In germline, CDR1 is KGHSH, CDR2 LQKENI. CDR3 length equals 15 residues. V lost 4 bases and J lost 7, with 14 bases in between. The CDR3 DNA follows: TGTGCCAGCTCACGCGAGGGAGAAGGGAATTCACCCCTCCACTTT. Translation gives CASSREGEGNSPLHF.

The chain uses TRBV5-4 and TRBJ2-2, with 7 bases aligning to TRBD2. Germline V gene sequence: CDR1 SGHNT, CDR2 YYREEE (reference sequence). Trimming removed 3 bases from V and 5 bases from J; junction bases left unmatched: 7. The CDR3 contains 15 residues. CDR3 in DNA: TGTGCCAGCAGCTCGGGGAGGGCATTTACCGGGGAGCTGTTTTTT. Encoded protein: CASSSGRAFTGELFF.

The chain couples TRBV28 to TRBJ1-1, with 7 bases matching TRBD1. The CDR3 has 13 residues. The junction had 3 bases not matched to a gene; V was cut back by 3 bases and J by 5 bases. Germline V lookup: CDR1 MDHEN, CDR2 SYDVKM. Written as DNA, the CDR3 is TGTGCCAGCAGTTTGGTCAGGGGGACTGAAGCTTTCTTT. Translated, it gives CASSLVRGTEAFF.

This clone appeared once. The rearrangement uses TRBV4-3 and TRBJ2-7; TRBD2 matches 11 bases. Germline V gene lookup returns CDR1 LGHNA and CDR2 YSLEER. This CDR3 has 14 amino acids. V lost 3 bases to trimming and J lost 6 bases; unmatched junction nucleotides: 4. CDR3 sequence: CASSQGLAVGEQYF. CDR3 sequence (DNA): TGCGCCAGCAGCCAGGGACTAGCGGTTGGCGAGCAGTACTTC.

This clone was seen once. The chain's CDR3 is CASSPRDVRGELFF. The CDR3 DNA reads as TGTGCCAGTAGCCCCCGGGATGTAAGGGGGGAGCTGTTTTTT. The chain has TRBV19 and TRBJ2-2; maybe TRBD2 (5 bases). Germline CDR1 reads LNHDA; CDR2 reads SQIVND (reference sequence). Trimming left V 6 bases short and J 8 bases short, with 16 bases between. The CDR3 totals 14 residues.

This chain uses TRBV10-3 with TRBJ1-1; D might be TRBD1 (5 bases). V was trimmed by 9 bases and J by 2 bases, leaving 10 bases between them. The CDR3 runs 12 residues. Germline lookup yields CDR1 ENHRY and CDR2 SYGVKD. CDR3 residues: CAMSTVNTEAFF. The CDR3 DNA follows: TGTGCCATGTCGACAGTTAACACTGAAGCTTTCTTT.

This clone was recorded at least ten times. The chain combines TRBV7-9 with TRBJ2-1; 12 bases match TRBD2. CDR3 size: 15 residues. Trimming at V came to 8 bases and at J to 6 bases, leaving 8 bases not matched to a gene. Germline-derived CDR1 and CDR2 are SEHNR and FQNEAQ (reference sequence). In DNA form, the CDR3 reads TGTGCCAGCGGACGGACTAGCGGGATCCCCAATGAGCAGTTCTTC. Translated, it gives CASGRTSGIPNEQFF.

The chain carries TRBV7-2 and TRBJ2-4; the D is unclear. Germline-derived CDR1 and CDR2 are SGHTA and FQGNSA. The CDR3 is made up of 15 amino acids. The V end was cut by 1 base, the J end by 5 bases, with 12 bases between. As DNA, the CDR3 is TGTGCCAGCAGCTTAGGGTACGGACCAGAAAACATTCAGTACTTC. Residues: CASSLGYGPENIQYF. The full variable domain, completed using reference TRBV7-2 and TRBJ2-4, is GAGVSQSPSNKVTEKGKDVELRCDPISGHTALYWYRQSLGQGLEFLIYFQGNSAPDKSGLPSDRFSAERTGGSVSTLTIQRTQQEDSAVYLCASSLGYGPENIQYFGAGTRLSVL.

This clone was found once. The CDR3 DNA reads as TGTGCCAGCAGTCCAATCCCGCCGGGGCTAGCGGGAGCAGATACGCAGTATTTT. Translation gives CASSPIPPGLAGADTQYF. This chain uses TRBV3-1 (or the pseudogene TRBV3-2) with TRBJ2-3; 10 positions agree with TRBD2. The germline CDR1 and CDR2 sequences are LGHDT and YNNKEL (reference sequence). The CDR3 spans 18 residues. The junction had 16 bases not matched to a gene; V was cut back by 6 bases and J by 4 bases.

The rearrangement uses TRBV28 and TRBJ1-1, with D possibly being TRBD1 (5 bases). The germline V gene encodes CDR1 MDHEN and CDR2 SYDVKM. This CDR3 is built from 14 residues. V was clipped by 5 bases and J by 0 bases, with 10 bases between them. The CDR3 nucleotides read TGTGCCAGCAGTCGGACAATCATGAACACTGAAGCTTTCTTT. Amino acids: CASSRTIMNTEAFF. Together with reference TRBV28 and TRBJ1-1, the CDR3 gives the full variable domain: DVKVTQSSRYLVKRTGEKVFLECVQDMDHENMFWYRQDPGLGLRLIYFSYDVKMKEKGDIPEGYSVSREKKERFSLILESASTNQTSMYLCASSRTIMNTEAFFGQGTRLTVV.

The rearrangement uses TRBV7-9 and TRBJ1-1, with TRBD1 as a possible D gene (6 bases). Looked up from germline, CDR1 is SEHNR and CDR2 is FQNEAQ (reference sequence). V was clipped by 7 bases and J by 1 base, with 13 bases between them. CDR3 length: 14 amino acids. CDR3 region: CASTLGQQNTEAFF. CDR3 DNA sequence: TGTGCCAGCACCTTGGGACAACAGAACACTGAAGCTTTCTTT. Looking up the rest from reference TRBV7-9 and TRBJ1-1 gives the full variable domain: DTGVSQNPRHKITKRGQNVTFRCDPISEHNRLYWYRQTLGQGPEFLTYFQNEAQLEKSRLLSDRFSAERPKGSFSTLEIQRTEQGDSAMYLCASTLGQQNTEAFFGQGTRLTVV.